This TCR beta chain was sequenced in a study of blood T cell repertoires in COVID-19. Across the study: Sites in the United States, Italy and Spain provided acute and convalescent COVID-19 samples. PBMCs, B-cell-depleted T cells, or T cells provided the cDNA or gDNA that made up the material.

Using immunoSEQ multiplex PCR, the repertoire was profiled, and TCRdb retains in-frame clones only, with some absent. The sample gives some 130,000 clones, roughly 90% of which show up once; roughly 3.7% is in the top ten. V lost 3 bases to trimming and J lost 6 bases; unmatched junction nucleotides: 7. CDR1 is LNHDA, CDR2 SQIVND, per germline (reference sequence). CDR3 size: 16 residues. This chain links TRBV19 with TRBJ2-1; 11 bases fit TRBD2. The sequence was obtained from a middle-aged man with active COVID-19. The specimen was peripheral blood. The CDR3 region has the DNA TGTGCCAGTAGTATCGCGGGACTAGCGGCACCCAATGAGCAGTTCTTC. Translated: CASSIAGLAAPNEQFF.